Listed here is a single T cell receptor beta chain. This clone appeared a few times. What antigen it recognizes has not been identified. No base quality values were provided; no much bigger clone lies one nucleotide off. These data come from a study of blood T cell repertoires in COVID-19 (dated by TCRdb to the early 2020s). With regard to the full study: Collaborator samples came from the United States, Italy and Spain and covered acute and convalescent phases of COVID-19. Samples were obtained from the ongoing ImmuneRACE study (first 160 participants) and from over 1,000 subjects provided by 6 global collaborators. HLA class I and class II types, where available, came from metadata supplied by the sample provider rather than from assay-based typing. Deeply sampled blood TCRbeta repertoires from subjects exposed to, actively infected with, or recovered from COVID-19 were included in the dataset. The repertoires were released in a freely available public database intended as a resource for research on the immune response to SARS-CoV-2. The prospective study material was composed of cDNA or gDNA derived from T cells, B-cell-depleted T cells, or PBMCs. A de-identified subject ID, COVID-19 status, age in years and sex were almost always included in the sample metadata.

TCRbeta CDR3 regions were amplified from genomic DNA using the immunoSEQ Assay, a bias-controlled multiplex PCR. Turning to the authors' computational methods: The number of nucleated cells in each sample was estimated from the amplification of reference gene primers within the assay. To quantify the absolute abundance of each unique TCRbeta CDR3 rearrangement, sequence reads were collapsed and filtered. For each sample, productive Simpson clonality was calculated as the square root of Simpson's diversity index across productive rearrangements. TCRdb retrieved this table from immuneACCESS and kept in-frame rearrangements only. Not all clones are present; in checked studies, unresolved V genes account for under half, and no reason is known for the remainder. V and J calls and clone size are given by that table; D and trimming were obtained from the DNA. In this sample the table shows 150,000 to 200,000 clones, more than 70% of which occur a single time. The ten top clones hold around 6.1% of the sample.

Participants in the prospective study were enrolled through a virtual design, were aged 18 to 89 years, and lived in 24 United States geographic areas. In the prospective study, participants were assigned to cohorts based on the clinical history participants reported in a screening survey and a study questionnaire. ImmuneRACE Cohort 3 recovered participants were defined by two consecutive negative NP/OP PCR tests, healthcare professional clearance, or symptom resolution. In the prospective study, mobile phlebotomists collected whole blood, serum and a nasopharyngeal or oropharyngeal swab from each participant. Over a roughly 2-month period, participants in the prospective study had the option of providing additional blood draws and questionnaires. Blood samples from the prospective study were shipped frozen or at room temperature prior to DNA extraction. As encoded in the germline V gene, CDR1 is MNHNS while CDR2 is SASEGT. The CDR3 goes from the cysteine to the valine over 13 residues. The DNA shown is the 39-base CDR3, in frame from base 1. V loses 2 bases, J loses 2 bases, and the germline ends lie 7 bases apart.

Results and caveats for the whole study, not just this receptor: The amount of clinical and demographic metadata varied by source and participant and was provided uncurated.

Here the chain combines TRBV6-1 and TRBJ2-7, and possibly TRBD1, on 6 matching bases. Sequencing was carried out using PBMCs or T cells enriched from blood (not recorded which). The receptor's source is a man between 40 and 49 years old who had recovered from COVID-19. In nucleotide form, the sequence is TGTGCCAGCAGTGAATGGGACACCTACGAGCAGTACGTC. Its amino acids are CASSEWDTYEQYV.